Described below is a single T cell receptor (beta chain) sequence and its context. Its antigen is not yet known. No base quality values were provided; no much bigger clone lies one nucleotide off. The sample originates from a study of control samples from healthy donors and cancer patients (dated by TCRdb to between 2020 and 2021). The cysteine opens and the phenylalanine closes a CDR3 of 14 amino acids. The kept DNA is CDR3 alone, 42 bases in frame from the first base. V and J are truncated by 0 bases and 6 bases respectively, leaving an intervening sequence of 15 bases. In the germline V gene, CDR1 corresponds to SQVTM and CDR2 to ANQGSEA. Library prep was done by the immunoSEQ multiplex PCR assay. TCRdb carries this immuneACCESS record with in-frame sequences only. Its versions omit some clonotypes, under half of them owing to an unresolved V gene in the studies checked, with the rest unexplained. For this sample there are under 75,000 clones; over 75% appear just once. The ten most abundant clones make up 1.2% of the sample.

Sequencing used PBMCs. The V gene is TRBV29-1 and the J gene is TRBJ2-7; no D gene is confidently identified. This receptor was taken from a woman aged 50 to 65 with colorectal cancer. At the DNA level, the sequence is TGCAGCGTTGAAGATTCGGTCACTCCGGGCGAGCAGTACTTC. It encodes CSVEDSVTPGEQYF.